This T cell receptor beta chain was identified in a study of glioma-infiltrating T cells. Study-level points and caveats: Above-expected tissue-blood divergence occurred in all gliomas, most in low-grade ones. CDR3 overlap between tissue and blood was very small.

J gave up 2 bases and V 8 bases, and 10 bases lay outside the gene matches. Per germline, CDR1 SEHNR and CDR2 FQNEAQ (reference sequence). The CDR3 extends over 15 amino acids. Using RNA template, CDR3s of TCR alpha and beta were amplified with iRepertoire arm-PCR. One-step reverse transcription and amplification started from about 100-400 ng of tissue mRNA or PBMC total RNA. A single record per CDR3 protein comes from TCRdb applying MiXCR to the multiplex PCR reads. The repertoire holds tens of thousands of distinct CDR3 sequences, with about 40% as singletons. There are many counts of this clonotype. The target antigen is unknown.

The receptor was isolated from a human donor with low-grade glioma or glioblastoma, undergoing nonglioma brain surgery, or in good health (not recorded which). Sequencing was done on a sample of glioma tissue, nonneoplastic brain tissue, or PBMCs (not recorded which). This chain links TRBV7-9 with TRBJ2-7, with 9 bases fitting TRBD2. CDR3: CASGMTASGTYEQYF. For the CDR3, the DNA is TGTGCCAGCGGGATGACGGCTAGCGGGACCTACGAGCAGTACTTC.